This T cell receptor beta chain was sequenced in a study of cytomegalovirus exposure and HLA in healthy donors. With 60 Vbeta and 13 Jbeta primers, the PCR was carried out. The data were produced by immunoSEQ multiplex PCR, yet TCRdb's version contains in-frame clones alone and is incomplete. The table records roughly 120,000 clones, roughly four fifths of them present only once. At sampling all donors were nominally healthy, likely with unrecorded immune exposures. Turning to this clone: Its antigen is undetermined. Other DNA sequences in this sample translate to the same CDR3.

General study results and limits: Apart from CMV serostatus, no immune exposure information was available.

The CDR3 totals 15 residues. Germline lookup yields CDR1 SGHTA and CDR2 FQGNSA. Unmatched junction bases numbered 3, after V lost 0 bases and J lost 3 bases. This clonotype was sampled from a woman aged 45-65 years in good health and CMV-seropositive. The sample taken for sequencing was PBMCs. V usage is TRBV7-2 and J usage is TRBJ2-7; 9 bases match TRBD1. The CDR3: CASSLAPGQGYEQYF. CDR3 in DNA: TGTGCCAGCAGCTTAGCGCCGGGACAGGGCTACGAGCAGTACTTC.